These 18 T cell receptor beta chains came from one sample sequenced in a study of blood T cell repertoires in COVID-19. The table came from immunoSEQ multiplex PCR; TCRdb's copy has only in-frame clones and leaves some out. The sample shows over 70,000 clones, approximately 77% of them seen only once. Sequenced: peripheral blood. Receptors were obtained from a man between 65 and 85 years old with COVID-19, enrolled during active disease.

The gene calls are TRBV2 and TRBJ2-3; D is undetermined. The germline V gene encodes CDR1 SNHLY and CDR2 FYNNEI. The CDR3 has 11 residues. V was clipped by 7 bases and J by 2 bases, with 4 bases between them. CDR3: CASKYTDTQYF. The DNA of the CDR3 is TGTGCCAGCAAATACACAGATACGCAGTATTTT.

This sequence joins TRBV6-6 and TRBJ2-1, with D perhaps TRBD2 (5 bases). Per the germline V gene, CDR1 is MNHNY and CDR2 is SVGAGI (reference sequence). Deletions cut 0 bases from V and 2 bases from J, with 11 bases between. CDR3 size: 16 residues. As DNA, the CDR3 is TGTGCCAGCAGTTACTCTAGCGTCCCTACCTACAATGAGCAGTTCTTC. It is translated as CASSYSSVPTYNEQFF.

In its sample, this clone was seen a few times. The CDR3 coding sequence is TGTGCCAGCAGCCTAAGCTTAAGGGGAGAGACCCAGTACTTC. Encoded protein: CASSLSLRGETQYF. The chain carries TRBV5-4 and TRBJ2-5; a weak D match, TRBD1 (5 bases). Per the germline V gene, CDR1 is SGHNT and CDR2 is YYREEE (reference sequence). The V end was cut by 4 bases, the J end by 4 bases, with 14 bases between. CDR3 length: 14 residues.

This clone was recorded only once. This chain uses TRBV9 with TRBJ1-2; 8 nucleotides line up with TRBD1. CDR3 size: 14 residues. After removal of 2 bases from V and 8 bases from J, the junction contained 8 bases not matched to a gene. The V gene's germline CDR1 is SGDLS and CDR2 YYNGEE. The CDR3 DNA reads TGTGCCAGCAGCGTCCAAGGACAGGGTCGGGGCTACACCTTC. This sequence encodes CASSVQGQGRGYTF.

This chain links TRBV3-1 (or the pseudogene TRBV3-2) with TRBJ1-3; D gene unclear. V was cut by 1 base and J by 7 bases, with 5 bases left in between. Germline V gives CDR1 LGHDT, CDR2 YNNKEL (reference sequence). This CDR3 comprises 12 residues. CDR3 bases: TGTGCCAGCAGCCAAGTTATCAACACCATATATTTT. This gives the protein CASSQVINTIYF.

The chain carries TRBV7-2 and TRBJ2-7, with 9 bases aligning to TRBD2. V shed 3 bases, J shed 2 bases, and the junction held 2 bases outside the gene matches. The CDR3 spans 14 residues. Germline V gene sequence: CDR1 SGHTA, CDR2 FQGNSA. CDR3 in amino acids: CASSLTSGPYEQYF. DNA for the CDR3: TGTGCCAGCAGCTTGACTAGCGGACCCTACGAGCAGTACTTC.

The chain is built from TRBV11-3 and TRBJ2-2; 7 nucleotides match TRBD2. The CDR3 loop spans 15 amino acids. V lost 5 bases, J lost 6 bases, and 9 bases stayed unmatched. CDR1 SGHNT and CDR2 YENEEA come from the germline V gene. The CDR3 here is CASSGGGTAAGELFF. Here the CDR3 DNA reads TGTGCCAGCAGCGGGGGGGGAACTGCGGCCGGGGAGCTGTTTTTT.

This chain connects TRBV11-2 to TRBJ2-2, with D perhaps matching TRBD1 (6 bases). Per the germline V gene, CDR1 is SGHAT and CDR2 is FQNNGV. The CDR3 contains 16 residues. Trimming cost V 5 bases and J 2 bases, with 15 bases left between them. CDR3 residues: CASSLLRTVNTGELFF. The CDR3 coding sequence is TGTGCCAGCAGCCTACTCCGGACAGTAAACACCGGGGAGCTGTTTTTT.

V and J are TRBV6-6 and TRBJ1-2, with 7 positions matching TRBD1. The germline V gene has CDR1 MNHNY and CDR2 SVGAGI (reference sequence). The CDR3 sequence is 15 residues long. The J segment lost 5 bases and the V segment lost 5 bases, leaving 11 bases of the junction unmatched. The CDR3 loop reads CASSRSGQSRYGYTF. The CDR3 nucleotides are TGTGCCAGCAGTCGATCGGGACAGTCAAGATATGGCTACACCTTC.

This chain connects TRBV5-1 to TRBJ1-2; the D gene is possibly TRBD1 (5 bases). Germline V gene sequence: CDR1 SGHRS, CDR2 YFSETQ. This CDR3 comprises 13 residues. Trimming shortened V by 4 bases and J by 0 bases, and 7 bases separated the two germline ends. CDR3 residues: CASSLDTNYGYTF. In nucleotides, the CDR3 is TGCGCCAGCAGCCTGGACACTAACTATGGCTACACCTTC.

The CDR3 coding sequence is TGTGCCAGTAGGTGGACGTCCCGGGGTGGCTACACCTTC. Translated: CASRWTSRGGYTF. The gene calls are TRBV19 and TRBJ1-2; D is ambiguous. Looked up from germline, CDR1 is LNHDA and CDR2 is SQIVND (reference sequence). V was shortened by 6 bases and J by 7 bases, with 15 bases between the two germline ends. The CDR3 runs to 13 residues.

The chain combines TRBV9 with TRBJ1-3; a possible D gene is TRBD1 (6 bases). The germline V and J ends were trimmed by 4 bases and 0 bases, with 11 bases remaining between them. There are 15 residues in the CDR3. Germline V gives CDR1 SGDLS, CDR2 YYNGEE. CDR3 coding DNA: TGTGCCAGCAGCTCACAGGGCAACTCTGGAAACACCATATATTTT. Translating it yields CASSSQGNSGNTIYF.

In its sample, this clone was seen a few times. J is TRBJ1-1 and V is TRBV28; TRBD1 matches at 11 bases. V dropped 5 bases and J dropped 4; count of bases not matched to a gene: 9. The CDR3 extends over 16 amino acids. The germline V gene encodes CDR1 MDHEN and CDR2 SYDVKM. This chain's CDR3 is CASSLPRTGGRTEAFF. The CDR3, as DNA: TGTGCCAGCAGTCTACCTCGGACAGGGGGCCGCACTGAAGCTTTCTTT.

The chain couples TRBV28 to TRBJ1-5, with D unresolved. This CDR3 comprises 9 residues. Germline-derived CDR1 and CDR2 are MDHEN and SYDVKM. V was pared by 8 bases and J by 9 bases, with 5 bases between. CDR3 loop: CASGRPQHF. The CDR3, as DNA: TGTGCCAGCGGGAGGCCCCAGCATTTT. Supplemented by reference TRBV28 and TRBJ1-5, the full variable domain reads DVKVTQSSRYLVKRTGEKVFLECVQDMDHENMFWYRQDPGLGLRLIYFSYDVKMKEKGDIPEGYSVSREKKERFSLILESASTNQTSMYLCASGRPQHFGDGTRLSIL.

This chain links TRBV28 with TRBJ1-4, with TRBD1 matching 8 bases. Germline V CDR1 and CDR2: MDHEN, SYDVKM. The CDR3 runs to 14 residues. V lost 3 bases, J lost 7 bases, and 4 bases stayed unmatched. CDR3 sequence reads: CASSFAGGVEKLFF. As DNA, the CDR3 is TGTGCCAGCAGTTTTGCAGGGGGCGTTGAAAAACTGTTTTTT.

The J gene is TRBJ2-5, the V gene TRBV24-1, with 7 positions matching TRBD2. With V trimmed by 3 bases and J by 4 bases, 1 base remained unmatched. CDR1 is KGHDR and CDR2 is SFDVKD in the germline V gene. This CDR3 is 13 amino acids long. CDR3 sequence reads: CATSDGGGETQYF. CDR3 in DNA: TGTGCCACCAGTGATGGGGGGGGAGAGACCCAGTACTTC.

CDR3: CASSLRGVAGESSYNEQFF. In DNA form, the CDR3 reads TGTGCCAGCAGTTTGCGAGGGGTTGCGGGAGAGAGCTCCTACAATGAGCAGTTCTTC. The V and J genes are TRBV27 and TRBJ2-1, with 7 bases identical to TRBD2. Germline values: CDR1 MNHEY, CDR2 SMNVEV (reference sequence). The CDR3 covers 19 residues. Unmatched junction bases numbered 14, after V lost 3 bases and J lost 0 bases.

The J gene is TRBJ1-2, the V gene TRBV6-1; a possible D gene is TRBD1 (5 bases). V lost 3 bases and J 6 bases, leaving 8 bases between the germline ends. CDR3 length equals 12 residues. Germline CDR1 reads MNHNS; CDR2 reads SASEGT. The CDR3 loop reads CASSDGHHGYTF. As DNA, the CDR3 is TGTGCCAGCAGTGACGGACACCATGGCTACACCTTC.